The clone carrying this T cell receptor (beta chain) was found a few times. Its antigen is undetermined. Treatment of the sample: 15 to 20 received Ad26.COV2.S at low or high dose, single or two shots; about 5 received placebo; per-sample allocation not given. Samples were taken on day 63 after the first vaccine or placebo injection. The record originates from a study of Ad26.COV2.S vaccination and SARS-CoV-2 variants. The V gene end was trimmed by 1 base and the J gene end by 2 bases; junction bases not matched to a gene: 1. The CDR3 length is 14 residues. Germline-derived CDR1 and CDR2 are SEHNR and FQNEAQ (reference sequence). The method was immunoSEQ multiplex PCR; TCRdb's version includes in-frame clones alone and lacks a portion of them. Of some 460,000 clones in the sample, roughly nine tenths were seen once. Study-level findings and limits: Considerable breadth of spike-specific CD8+ and CD4+ T cell responses has reportedly been documented following vaccination. Comparable non-spike TCR breadth was observed in vaccine and placebo recipients.

This chain connects TRBV7-9 to TRBJ2-7, with 8 bases lining up with TRBD2. Sequences were derived from peripheral blood, sampled in a trial of Ad26.COV2.S vaccine versus placebo. This clonotype originated in a person between 18 and 60 years old who received the Ad26.COV2.S COVID-19 vaccine or a placebo. The CDR3 is CASSLELAAYEQYF. The CDR3 nucleotides read TGTGCCAGCAGCTTAGAACTAGCGGCCTACGAGCAGTACTTC.